This T cell receptor beta chain stems from a study of tumor and adjacent non-tumor tissue in lung cancer. Study details: The cohort had about a dozen adenocarcinoma, 2 squamous cell and 1 small cell patients. Samples averaged around 4 million productive TCRbeta reads each.

Three rounds of nested PCR, following a modified ARM-PCR protocol, produced the TCRbeta library. In TCRdb, the multiplex PCR reads were re-called with MiXCR into one record per CDR3 protein. In the table there are 70,000 to 90,000 distinct CDR3 sequences, under 80% of which are singletons. Points on this clonotype: Antigen specificity is unknown.

Study-level findings and limits: Compared with tumor, normal lung showed significantly lower TCR diversity.

This sample's RNA came from whole unsorted tissue. The sequence was collected from a woman in her forties or fifties with non-small cell lung cancer. Sequences were obtained from lung tumor tissue.

CDR3 in amino acids: CASSHGYGNTGELFF. CDR3 in DNA: TGTGCCAGCAGTCACGGATATGGGAACACCGGGGAGCTGTTTTTT. The chain joins TRBV6-2 or TRBV6-3 to TRBJ2-2; D remains ambiguous. The CDR3 contains 15 residues. Germline V gene data show CDR1 as MNHEY and CDR2 as SVGEGT. V lost 5 bases to trimming and J lost 1 base, with 11 bases between them.